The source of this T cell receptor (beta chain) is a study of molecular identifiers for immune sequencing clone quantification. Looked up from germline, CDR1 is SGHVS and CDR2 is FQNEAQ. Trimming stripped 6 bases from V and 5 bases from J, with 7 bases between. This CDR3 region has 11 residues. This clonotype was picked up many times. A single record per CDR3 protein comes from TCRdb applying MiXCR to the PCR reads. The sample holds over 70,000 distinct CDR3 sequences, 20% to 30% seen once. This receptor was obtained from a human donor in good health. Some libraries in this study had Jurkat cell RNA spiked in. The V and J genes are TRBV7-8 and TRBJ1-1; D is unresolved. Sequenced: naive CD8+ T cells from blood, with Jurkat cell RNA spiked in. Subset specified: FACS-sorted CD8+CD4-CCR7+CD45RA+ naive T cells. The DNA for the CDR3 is TGTGCCAGCAGTCCCCGGACTGAAGCTTTCTTT. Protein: CASSPRTEAFF.